This entry lists 8 T cell receptor beta chains sequenced from one sample in a study of blood T cell repertoires in COVID-19. The protocol was immunoSEQ multiplex PCR, while the TCRdb copy is restricted to in-frame clones and leaves out a portion. The sample has 250,000 to 350,000 clones, roughly 88% seen once. Sequencing was done on a sample of peripheral blood. These receptors all stem from a woman between 50 and 59 years old with acute or convalescent COVID-19.

CDR3: CASTTTGGLYEQYF. Here the CDR3 DNA reads TGTGCCAGCACCACGACAGGGGGATTATACGAGCAGTACTTC. The chain couples TRBV28 to TRBJ2-7, with TRBD1 matching 9 bases. With V trimmed by 7 bases and J by 4 bases, 8 bases remained unmatched. The V gene's germline CDR1 is MDHEN and CDR2 SYDVKM. This CDR3 comprises 14 residues.

The gene calls are TRBV18 and TRBJ2-3, with TRBD2 matching 13 bases. The CDR3 spans 17 residues. Germline V gene lookup returns CDR1 KGHSH and CDR2 LQKENI. Unmatched junction bases numbered 4, after V lost 3 bases and J lost 1 base. The CDR3 DNA follows: TGTGCCAGCTCACCCCCGGGACTAGCGGGACGCACAGATACGCAGTATTTT. Protein: CASSPPGLAGRTDTQYF.

The chain employs TRBV28 and TRBJ1-2, with D maybe TRBD1 (5 bases). V was pared by 3 bases and J by 8 bases, with 10 bases between. CDR1 is MDHEN and CDR2 is SYDVKM in the germline V gene. The length of the CDR3 is 12 residues. CDR3 region: CASSFSGPGYTF. The CDR3 DNA reads as TGTGCCAGCAGTTTTTCAGGGCCCGGCTACACCTTC.

The V and J genes are TRBV18 and TRBJ1-2; tentative D call: TRBD1 (5 bases). Germline lookup yields CDR1 KGHSH and CDR2 LQKENI. There are 17 residues in the CDR3. Trimming pared 0 bases from V and 6 bases from J, leaving 20 bases between. The CDR3 coding sequence is TGTGCCAGCTCACCACCGATTTTGCAGCTGGGGGGGAATGGCTACACCTTC. Protein: CASSPPILQLGGNGYTF.

V is TRBV23-1 and J is TRBJ2-1; a weak D match, TRBD2 (6 bases). TRBV23-1 is an open reading frame whose function is uncertain. V was trimmed by 2 bases and J by 2 bases, leaving 16 bases between them. The length of the CDR3 is 17 residues. The CDR3 DNA sequence: TGCGCCAGCAGTCAAAACCCACGGGAGACGACCTACAATGAGCAGTTCTTC. Protein product: CASSQNPRETTYNEQFF.

This chain uses TRBV28 with TRBJ2-1; 8 bases are shared with TRBD2. CDR3 length: 15 residues. J was trimmed by 4 bases and V by 8 bases; bases with no gene match: 10. Germline values: CDR1 MDHEN, CDR2 SYDVKM. DNA of the CDR3: TGTGCCAGCCTCGTCGGGGGACTAGATTACAATGAGCAGTTCTTC. Amino acid sequence: CASLVGGLDYNEQFF.

The sample holds a few counts of this clone. This chain joins TRBV3-1 (or the pseudogene TRBV3-2) and TRBJ2-1; weak D call: TRBD2 (6 bases). The CDR3 runs to 13 residues. V was trimmed by 2 bases and J by 11 bases, leaving 13 bases between them. The V gene's germline CDR1 is LGHDT and CDR2 YNNKEL (reference sequence). The CDR3 region is CASSQIIAGQQFF. Written as DNA, the CDR3 is TGTGCCAGCAGCCAAATCATCGCGGGACAGCAGTTCTTC.

The genes are TRBV27 and TRBJ2-7; TRBD1 agrees at 9 bases. Germline lookup yields CDR1 MNHEY and CDR2 SMNVEV (reference sequence). The V gene end was trimmed by 6 bases and the J gene end by 3 bases; junction bases not matched to a gene: 3. The CDR3 is made up of 13 amino acids. The CDR3 sequence: CASSPTGGYEQYF. The CDR3 DNA sequence: TGTGCCAGCAGCCCGACAGGGGGCTACGAGCAGTACTTC.